Frequency places the clone carrying this T cell receptor (beta chain) as medium-sized (0.01 to 0.1%). Its antigen is unknown. Germline CDR1 is SGHRS and CDR2 is YFSETQ. The CDR3 runs to 13 residues. The sample belongs to a study of CXCR3-negative and CXCR3-positive naive CD8 T cells. Libraries were UMI-labeled 5' RACE TRB cDNA. Reanalyzing the 5' RACE reads, TCRdb keeps one entry per CDR3 protein, without DNA. The sample includes 5,800 or so distinct CDR3 sequences. Study results and caveats: TRB CDR3s of CXCR3-positive naive cells were more hydrophobic than those of CXCR3-negative naive cells.

Sequencing was performed on naive CXCR3+ CD8+ T cells from blood. Subset in this sample: CD45RO-CCR7+CD27+CD95- naive CD8+ T cells expressing CXCR3 (TNR3+). The chain uses TRBV5-1 and TRBJ2-7. This TCR came from a human donor in good health. Some clones in this sample may be carry-over from other donors' samples. CDR3 in amino acids: CASSLASLYEQYF.